The T cell receptor (beta chain) described here comes from a study of regulatory T cells in long-lasting Graves disease. General study results and limits: Possibly, too few samples lowered accuracy.

This clonotype appeared many times. Its antigen is still unknown. Documented time point: newly diagnosed GD, antithyroid drugs for less than 3 months. The authors made the TCR library using RNA they extracted from PBMCs. Library construction for TCR beta used iRepertoire HTBI primers and Arm-PCR of CDR3 regions. TCRdb re-called the multiplex PCR reads with MiXCR, one entry per CDR3 protein. The sample lists roughly 500,000 distinct CDR3 sequences; about 14% were seen once. Germline CDR1 is SGHAT and CDR2 is FQNNGV. The CDR3 covers 13 residues. Trimming took off 5 bases at V and 2 bases at J, with 10 bases between the two ends. These data were also reused for a study on T cells in Graves' hyperthyroidism and ophthalmopathy.

The chain combines TRBV11-2 with TRBJ2-7; no reliable D call. The sequence was obtained from a woman aged 45-60 years with Graves disease. The sequencing used peripheral blood mononuclear cells (PBMCs), collected at new diagnosis, from a patient treated with antithyroid drugs. As DNA, the CDR3 is TGTGCCAGCAGCCTAACTAAGACCTACGAGCAGTACTTC. It encodes CASSLTKTYEQYF. Filled out from reference TRBV11-2 and TRBJ2-7, the complete variable domain reads EAGVAQSPRYKIIEKRQSVAFWCNPISGHATLYWYQQILGQGPKLLIQFQNNGVVDDSQLPKDRFSAERLKGVDSTLKIQPAKLEDSAVYLCASSLTKTYEQYFGPGTRLTVT.